The 11 T cell receptor beta chains given below trace back to one sample, sequenced in a study of shared clonotypes between healthy human individuals. CD8 cells classed as naive were CD45RO-negative and positively selected for CCR7, excluding terminally differentiated effector memory CD45RA+ cells. Sequencing was performed with immunoSEQ multiplex PCR; in TCRdb, only in-frame clones are kept and a portion is missing. The data contain millions of clones, 85% to 95% of them singletons. The sample was naive CD8+ T cells sorted from blood. Receptors were obtained from a man younger than 35 in good health.

The gene calls are TRBV28 and TRBJ2-3; possibly TRBD2 for D (5 bases). From germline, CDR1 is MDHEN and CDR2 SYDVKM. V lost 7 bases, J lost 0 bases, and 20 bases lay in between. The CDR3 length is 17 residues. The CDR3 DNA sequence: TGTGCCAGCACCACTAAATGGGAGAGACCTAGCACAGATACGCAGTATTTT. It encodes CASTTKWERPSTDTQYF.

V and J are TRBV4-2 and TRBJ2-7, with D tentatively TRBD1 or TRBD2 (5 bases each). The CDR3 runs to 16 residues. The ends were cut back, 5 bases at V and 4 bases at J, with 21 bases in the middle. CDR1 and CDR2 (germline): LGHNA, YNFKEQ. The CDR3, as DNA: TGTGCCAGCAGCACAAACGACGGGGAAGGGGCGTACGAGCAGTACTTC. Protein product: CASSTNDGEGAYEQYF.

Comments on this clone: The sample holds other DNA sequences that translate to the same CDR3. This CDR3 reads CASSPEANEKLFF. Here the CDR3 DNA reads TGTGCCAGCAGCCCCGAGGCTAATGAAAAACTGTTTTTT. The chain has TRBV7-9 and TRBJ1-4; D uncertain. V lost 5 bases, J lost 3 bases, and 7 bases lay in between. CDR3 length: 13 residues. Germline assignment: CDR1 SEHNR and CDR2 FQNEAQ (reference sequence).

Turning to this clone: The same CDR3 arises from other DNA sequences in this sample as well. The chain joins TRBV27 to TRBJ2-7; a possible D gene is TRBD1 (5 bases). The CDR3 is 14 residues long. V was pared by 0 bases and J by 4 bases, with 10 bases between. Germline CDR1 MNHEY, CDR2 SMNVEV (reference sequence). CDR3 DNA: TGTGCCAGCAGTTTATCCTTAGGGGTATACGAGCAGTACTTC. Amino acid sequence: CASSLSLGVYEQYF.

V usage is TRBV29-1 and J usage is TRBJ1-1; 10 nucleotides align to TRBD1. The junction had 4 bases not matched to a gene; V was cut back by 3 bases and J by 3 bases. CDR3 length equals 14 residues. CDR1 is SQVTM, CDR2 ANQGSEA, per germline. This chain's CDR3 is CSVDADRGDTEAFF. DNA of the CDR3: TGCAGCGTTGACGCGGACAGGGGGGACACTGAAGCTTTCTTT.

This rearrangement joins TRBV2 to TRBJ2-5, with 9 bases aligning to TRBD1. The ends lost 1 base at V and 5 bases at J; junction bases unmatched: 5. Germline CDR1 is SNHLY and CDR2 is FYNNEI. CDR3 length: 15 amino acids. CDR3 residues: CASSEGPGQGETQYF. The CDR3 DNA follows: TGTGCCAGCAGTGAAGGTCCGGGACAGGGTGAGACCCAGTACTTC.

This chain links TRBV9 with TRBJ2-3, with TRBD2 as a possible D gene (5 bases). The CDR3 loop spans 14 amino acids. The germline gives CDR1 SGDLS, CDR2 YYNGEE. V lost 2 bases and J 4 bases, leaving 11 bases between the germline ends. CDR3 in amino acids: CASSVGDNPDTQYF. The DNA of the CDR3 is TGTGCCAGCAGCGTCGGGGATAACCCAGATACGCAGTATTTT.

Remarks on this clone: The identical CDR3 is also encoded by other nucleotide sequences in the sample. This chain links TRBV11-2 with TRBJ2-1, with TRBD1 as a possible D gene (5 bases). V was clipped by 0 bases and J by 5 bases, with 11 bases between them. Per the germline V gene, CDR1 is SGHAT and CDR2 is FQNNGV. This CDR3 spans 15 amino acids. CDR3 region: CASSLDPGINNEQFF. CDR3 DNA sequence: TGTGCCAGCAGCTTAGATCCAGGGATCAACAATGAGCAGTTCTTC.

V and J are TRBV7-9 and TRBJ1-1, with a weak D call TRBD1 (6 bases). CDR1 and CDR2 from the germline V gene are SEHNR and FQNEAQ (reference sequence). CDR3 size: 16 residues. Between the trimmed V and J ends, which lost 5 bases and 1 base, there was a span of 17 bases. The CDR3 protein is CASSPTEAGANTEAFF. CDR3 nucleotide sequence: TGTGCCAGCAGCCCCACGGAGGCGGGGGCGAACACTGAAGCTTTCTTT.

The rearrangement uses TRBV27 and TRBJ2-7; perhaps D is TRBD1 or TRBD2 (5 bases each). Germline CDR1 reads MNHEY; CDR2 reads SMNVEV (reference sequence). The CDR3 runs to 16 residues. V lost 5 bases, J lost 0 bases, and 17 bases lay in between. The CDR3, as DNA: TGTGCCAGCAGTGCCCTGAGGGACGGTAACTCCTACGAGCAGTACTTC. Translation gives CASSALRDGNSYEQYF.

Details on this clone: This sample includes further DNA sequences coding for the same CDR3. This rearrangement joins TRBV27 to TRBJ2-7; D gene uncertain. Trimming removed 1 base at V and 3 bases at J, with 10 bases between. Germline CDR1 and CDR2: MNHEY and SMNVEV (reference sequence). The CDR3 is 14 residues long. The CDR3 DNA is TGTGCCAGCAGTTTATACGGGTCTAGCTACGAGCAGTACTTC. Its translation is CASSLYGSSYEQYF.